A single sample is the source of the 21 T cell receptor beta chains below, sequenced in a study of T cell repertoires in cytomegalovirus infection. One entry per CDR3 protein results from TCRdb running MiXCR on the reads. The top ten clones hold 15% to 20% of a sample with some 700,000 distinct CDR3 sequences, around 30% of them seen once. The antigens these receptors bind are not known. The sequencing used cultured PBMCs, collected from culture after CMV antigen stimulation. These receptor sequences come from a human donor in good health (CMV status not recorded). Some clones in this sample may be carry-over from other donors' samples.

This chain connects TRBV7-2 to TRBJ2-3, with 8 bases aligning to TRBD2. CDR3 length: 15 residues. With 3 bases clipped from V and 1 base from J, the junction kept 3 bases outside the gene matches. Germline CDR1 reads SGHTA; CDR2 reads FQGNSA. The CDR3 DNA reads TGTGCCAGCAGCTTGACGGGAGGGGGCACAGATACGCAGTATTTT. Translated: CASSLTGGGTDTQYF.

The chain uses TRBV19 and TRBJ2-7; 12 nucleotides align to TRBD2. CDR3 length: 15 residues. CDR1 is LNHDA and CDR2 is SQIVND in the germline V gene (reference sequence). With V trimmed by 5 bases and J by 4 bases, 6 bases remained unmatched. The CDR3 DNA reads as TGTGCCAGTAGTCCAGGGACTAGCGGGTTATACGAGCAGTACTTC. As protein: CASSPGTSGLYEQYF.

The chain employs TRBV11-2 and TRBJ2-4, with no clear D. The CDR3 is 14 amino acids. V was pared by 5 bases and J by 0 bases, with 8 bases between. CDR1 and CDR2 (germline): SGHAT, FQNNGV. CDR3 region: CASSPMLAKNIQYF. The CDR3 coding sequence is TGTGCCAGCAGCCCCATGCTAGCCAAAAACATTCAGTACTTC.

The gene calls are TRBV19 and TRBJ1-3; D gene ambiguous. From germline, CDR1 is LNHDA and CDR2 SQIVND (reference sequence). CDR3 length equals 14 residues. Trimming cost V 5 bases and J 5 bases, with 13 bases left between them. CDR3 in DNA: TGTGCCAGTAGTGTTTCGACGATCCGAAACACCATATATTTT. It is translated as CASSVSTIRNTIYF. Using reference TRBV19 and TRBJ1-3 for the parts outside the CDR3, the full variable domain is DGGITQSPKYLFRKEGQNVTLSCEQNLNHDAMYWYRQDPGQGLRLIYYSQIVNDFQKGDIAEGYSVSREKKESFPLTVTSAQKNPTAFYLCASSVSTIRNTIYFGEGSWLTVV.

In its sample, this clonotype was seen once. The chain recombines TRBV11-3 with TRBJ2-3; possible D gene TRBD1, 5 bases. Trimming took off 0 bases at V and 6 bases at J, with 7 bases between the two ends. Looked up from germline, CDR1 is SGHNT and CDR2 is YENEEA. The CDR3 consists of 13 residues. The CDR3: CASSLDPGDTQYF. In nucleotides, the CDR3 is TGTGCCAGCAGCTTAGATCCAGGGGATACGCAGTATTTT.

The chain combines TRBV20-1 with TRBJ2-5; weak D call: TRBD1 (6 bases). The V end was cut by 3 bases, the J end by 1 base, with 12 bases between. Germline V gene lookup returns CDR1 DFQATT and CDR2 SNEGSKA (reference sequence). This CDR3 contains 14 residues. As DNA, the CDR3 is TGCAGTGCTAGGAAGGACAGCCTCCAAGAGACCCAGTACTTC. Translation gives CSARKDSLQETQYF.

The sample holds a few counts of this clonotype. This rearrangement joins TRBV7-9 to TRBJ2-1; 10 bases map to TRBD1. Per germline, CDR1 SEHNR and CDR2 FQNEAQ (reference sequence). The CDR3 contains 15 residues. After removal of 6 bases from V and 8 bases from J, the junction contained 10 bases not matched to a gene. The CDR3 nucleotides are TGTGCCAGCAGTCAGACCGGGACAGGGGTAGATGAGCAGTTCTTC. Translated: CASSQTGTGVDEQFF.

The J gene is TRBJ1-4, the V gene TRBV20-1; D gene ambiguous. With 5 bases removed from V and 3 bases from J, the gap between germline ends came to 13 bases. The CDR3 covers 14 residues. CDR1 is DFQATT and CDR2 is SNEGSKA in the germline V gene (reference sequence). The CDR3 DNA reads TGCAGTGCTGCCAGGCTGTCGGCTAATGAAAAACTGTTTTTT. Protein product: CSAARLSANEKLFF.

The DNA for the CDR3 is TGTGCCAGCAGTTTCGGGAGCCTTCATTCACCCCTCCACTTT. Translating gives CASSFGSLHSPLHF. The genes are TRBV27 and TRBJ1-6; D ambiguous. This CDR3 has 14 amino acids. Germline CDR1 MNHEY, CDR2 SMNVEV (reference sequence). Trimming took 3 bases from V and 8 from J, leaving 11 bases between them.

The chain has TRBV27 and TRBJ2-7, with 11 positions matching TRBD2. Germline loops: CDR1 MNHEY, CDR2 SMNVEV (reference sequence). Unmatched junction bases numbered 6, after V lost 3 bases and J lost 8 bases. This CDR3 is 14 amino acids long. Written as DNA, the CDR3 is TGTGCCAGCAGTTTTACTAGCGGGGGACTACAGCAGTACTTC. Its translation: CASSFTSGGLQQYF.

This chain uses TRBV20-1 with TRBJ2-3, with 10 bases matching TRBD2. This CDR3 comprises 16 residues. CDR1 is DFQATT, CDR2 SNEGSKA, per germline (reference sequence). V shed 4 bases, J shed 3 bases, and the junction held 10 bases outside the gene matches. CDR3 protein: CSAITGLAVLTDTQYF. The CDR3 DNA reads TGCAGTGCTATTACCGGACTAGCGGTCCTAACAGATACGCAGTATTTT.

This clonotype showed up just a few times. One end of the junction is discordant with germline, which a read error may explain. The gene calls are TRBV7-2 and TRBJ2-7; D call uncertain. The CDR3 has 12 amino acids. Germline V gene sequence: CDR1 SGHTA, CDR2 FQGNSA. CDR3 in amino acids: CASSLGRVREHF. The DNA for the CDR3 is TGTGCCAGCAGCTTAGGAAGGGTGAGAGAGCACTTC.

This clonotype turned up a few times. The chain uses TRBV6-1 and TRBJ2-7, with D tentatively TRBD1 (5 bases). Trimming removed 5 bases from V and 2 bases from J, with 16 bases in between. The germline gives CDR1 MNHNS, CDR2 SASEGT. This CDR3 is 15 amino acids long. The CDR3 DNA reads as TGTGCCAGCAGTTCGACAGACTTTTTAACCTACGAGCAGTACTTC. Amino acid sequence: CASSSTDFLTYEQYF.

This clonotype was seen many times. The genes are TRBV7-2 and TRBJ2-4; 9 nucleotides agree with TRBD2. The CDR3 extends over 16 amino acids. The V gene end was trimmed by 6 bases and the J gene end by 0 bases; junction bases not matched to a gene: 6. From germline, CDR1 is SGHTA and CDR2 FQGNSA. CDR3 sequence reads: CASSSGRSLAKNIQYF. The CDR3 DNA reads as TGTGCCAGCAGTAGCGGGAGATCTCTAGCCAAAAACATTCAGTACTTC.

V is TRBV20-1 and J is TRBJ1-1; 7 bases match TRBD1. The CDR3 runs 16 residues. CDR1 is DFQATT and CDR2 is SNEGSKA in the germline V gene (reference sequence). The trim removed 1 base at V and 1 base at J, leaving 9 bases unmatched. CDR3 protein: CSARVMGQLRNTEAFF. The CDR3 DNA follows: TGCAGTGCTAGAGTTATGGGACAGTTGAGGAACACTGAAGCTTTCTTT.

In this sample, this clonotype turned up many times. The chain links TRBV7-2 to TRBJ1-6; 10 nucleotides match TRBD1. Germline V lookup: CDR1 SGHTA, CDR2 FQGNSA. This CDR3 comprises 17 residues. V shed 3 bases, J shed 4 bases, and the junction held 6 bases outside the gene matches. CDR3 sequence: CASSLAGQGTYNSPLHF. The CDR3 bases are TGTGCCAGCAGCTTGGCGGGACAGGGGACTTATAATTCACCCCTCCACTTT.

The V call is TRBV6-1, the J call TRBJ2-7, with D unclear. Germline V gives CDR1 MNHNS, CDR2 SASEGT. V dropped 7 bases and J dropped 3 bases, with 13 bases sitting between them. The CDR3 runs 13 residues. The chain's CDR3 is CASMPDNRYEQYF. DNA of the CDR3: TGTGCCAGCATGCCAGACAACCGCTACGAGCAGTACTTC.

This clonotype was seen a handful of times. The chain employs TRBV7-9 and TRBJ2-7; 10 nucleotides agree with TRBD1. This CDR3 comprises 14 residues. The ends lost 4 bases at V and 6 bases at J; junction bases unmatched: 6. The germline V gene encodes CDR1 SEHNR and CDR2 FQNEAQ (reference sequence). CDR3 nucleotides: TGTGCCAGCAGCTACCCGGGACAGGGGTCCGAGCAGTACTTC. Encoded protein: CASSYPGQGSEQYF.

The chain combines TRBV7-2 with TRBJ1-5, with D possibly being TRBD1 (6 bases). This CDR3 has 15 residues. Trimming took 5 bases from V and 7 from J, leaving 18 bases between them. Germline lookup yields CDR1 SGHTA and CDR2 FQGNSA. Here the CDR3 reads CASSAGGGGGQPQHF. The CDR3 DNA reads TGTGCCAGCAGCGCGGGGGGGGGGGGGGGCCAGCCCCAGCATTTT.

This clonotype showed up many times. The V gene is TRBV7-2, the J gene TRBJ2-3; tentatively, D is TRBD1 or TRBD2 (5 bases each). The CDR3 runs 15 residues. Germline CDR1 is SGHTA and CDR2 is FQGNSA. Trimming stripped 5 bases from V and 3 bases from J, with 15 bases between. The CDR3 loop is CASSPRGPGTDTQYF. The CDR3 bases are TGTGCCAGCAGCCCACGGGGCCCGGGGACAGATACGCAGTATTTT.

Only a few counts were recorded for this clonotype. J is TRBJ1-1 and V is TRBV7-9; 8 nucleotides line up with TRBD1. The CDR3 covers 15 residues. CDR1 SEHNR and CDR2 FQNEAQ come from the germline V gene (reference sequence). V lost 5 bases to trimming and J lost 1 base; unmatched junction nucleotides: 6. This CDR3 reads CASSPSTGENTEAFF. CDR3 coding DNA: TGTGCCAGCAGCCCCTCGACAGGGGAGAACACTGAAGCTTTCTTT.